A single sample is the source of the 23 T cell receptor beta chains below, sequenced in a study of T cell changes during pregnancy in multiple sclerosis. Sequencing used immunoSEQ multiplex PCR; TCRdb keeps in-frame clones, though not all of them. The repertoire holds 40,000 to 50,000 clones, with 85% to 95% as singletons. This specimen consisted of CD4+ T cells from peripheral blood mononuclear cells, obtained in the first trimester of pregnancy. The receptors shown here come from a female donor with multiple sclerosis, enrolled in a pregnancy study.

The V and J genes are TRBV6-4 and TRBJ1-2; D is possibly TRBD1 (5 bases). The CDR3 runs 13 residues. Germline CDR1 is MRHNA and CDR2 is SNTAGT. V lost 5 bases to trimming and J lost 4 bases, with 11 bases between them. CDR3 nucleotide sequence: TGTGCCAGCAGTTCCCAGGGAGGCTATGGCTACACCTTC. This sequence encodes CASSSQGGYGYTF.

CDR3 nucleotides: TGTGCCAGCAGCCAGGGCAGGGTGTATAGCAATCAGCCCCAGCATTTT. It is translated as CASSQGRVYSNQPQHF. V gene TRBV7-8 combines with J gene TRBJ1-5; D is perhaps TRBD1 (5 bases). The V end lost 5 bases, the J end lost 0 bases, and 14 bases lay between the germline ends. Per the germline V gene, CDR1 is SGHVS and CDR2 is FQNEAQ. The CDR3 has 16 amino acids.

The chain recombines TRBV11-3 with TRBJ2-3; 9 positions agree with TRBD1. The CDR3 runs to 16 residues. V shed 1 base and J 5 bases; nucleotides not matched to a gene: 7. Germline values: CDR1 SGHNT, CDR2 YENEEA. The CDR3 bases are TGTGCCAGCAGCTTAGGAGGGGGACAGGGAGGAGATACGCAGTATTTT. This encodes CASSLGGGQGGDTQYF. The variable domain in full, completed from reference TRBV11-3 and TRBJ2-3, reads EAGVVQSPRYKIIEKKQPVAFWCNPISGHNTLYWYLQNLGQGPELLIRYENEEAVDDSQLPKDRFSAERLKGVDSTLKIQPAELGDSAVYLCASSLGGGQGGDTQYFGPGTRLTVL.

The CDR3 reads CASSLRTSGQPQHF. DNA for the CDR3: TGTGCCAGCAGCCTGCGGACGTCGGGGCAGCCCCAGCATTTT. The rearrangement uses TRBV5-6 and TRBJ1-5; D gene uncertain. The CDR3 is 14 residues long. V was cut by 4 bases and J by 7 bases, with 15 bases left in between. Germline CDR1 and CDR2: SGHDT and YYEEEE.

The chain links TRBV29-1 to TRBJ2-1; 14 bases map to TRBD2. Germline V lookup: CDR1 SQVTM, CDR2 ANQGSEA. This CDR3 has 16 amino acids. The V gene end was trimmed by 6 bases and the J gene end by 6 bases; junction bases not matched to a gene: 10. The CDR3 loop reads CSVAMTSGGAGNEQFF. CDR3 DNA: TGCAGCGTCGCAATGACTAGCGGGGGGGCCGGCAATGAGCAGTTCTTC.

V usage is TRBV7-3 and J usage is TRBJ1-1, with 7 bases fitting TRBD1. Germline CDR1 and CDR2: SGHTA and FQGTGA. After removal of 5 bases from V and 4 bases from J, the junction contained 7 bases not matched to a gene. The CDR3 is 14 amino acids. The CDR3 DNA is TGTGCCAGCAGCCAATCAGGGGGAATCACTGAAGCTTTCTTT. This encodes CASSQSGGITEAFF.

The V call is TRBV4-1, the J call TRBJ1-4; no firm D call. CDR1 is MGHRA and CDR2 is YSYEKL in the germline V gene. Trimming removed 3 bases from V and 6 bases from J, with 5 bases in between. This CDR3 contains 12 residues. CDR3 nucleotide sequence: TGCGCCAGCAGCCATCCTTATGAAAAACTGTTTTTT. Translated: CASSHPYEKLFF.

V gene TRBV2 combines with J gene TRBJ2-1, with TRBD2 identical over 15 bases. CDR3 length equals 15 residues. The V and J ends lost 10 bases and 9 bases, in that order; junction bases with no gene match: 10. The germline gives CDR1 SNHLY, CDR2 FYNNEI. DNA of the CDR3: TGTGCCACCCACTTGGGACTAGCGGGGGGTAGTGAGCAGTTCTTC. Residues: CATHLGLAGGSEQFF.

The chain carries TRBV7-3 and TRBJ2-2; a weak D match, TRBD1 (7 bases). The CDR3 runs 16 residues. Germline CDR1 reads SGHTA; CDR2 reads FQGTGA. Trimming left V 5 bases short and J 1 base short, with 14 bases between. CDR3 nucleotides: TGTGCCAGCAGCCATCAGGGGGGTCTGAACACCGGGGAGCTGTTTTTT. It encodes CASSHQGGLNTGELFF.

The chain joins TRBV29-1 to TRBJ1-2; D gene unclear. Germline CDR1 reads SQVTM; CDR2 reads ANQGSEA. V was trimmed by 4 bases and J by 0 bases, leaving 6 bases between them. This CDR3 region has 12 residues. This chain's CDR3 is CSVGPSNYGYTF. The CDR3 coding sequence is TGCAGCGTTGGGCCCTCTAACTATGGCTACACCTTC.

The chain has TRBV7-3 and TRBJ2-3, with TRBD1 as a possible D gene (6 bases). The CDR3 extends over 13 amino acids. Germline V gene lookup returns CDR1 SGHTA and CDR2 FQGTGA. The germline V and J ends were trimmed by 2 bases and 4 bases, with 7 bases remaining between them. As DNA, the CDR3 is TGTGCCAGCAGCTTACAGGGGTCAGATACGCAGTATTTT. It encodes CASSLQGSDTQYF. Drawing the rest from reference TRBV7-3 and TRBJ2-3, the complete variable domain is GAGVSQTPSNKVTEKGKYVELRCDPISGHTALYWYRQSLGQGPEFLIYFQGTGAADDSGLPNDRFFAVRPEGSVSTLKIQRTERGDSAVYLCASSLQGSDTQYFGPGTRLTVL.

The genes are TRBV9 and TRBJ2-5, with D tentatively TRBD2 (7 bases). The CDR3 totals 14 residues. V lost 3 bases, J lost 5 bases, and 14 bases lay in between. From germline, CDR1 is SGDLS and CDR2 YYNGEE. In DNA, the CDR3 is TGTGCCAGCAGCGGAGGGGGGGCCATGGAGACCCAGTACTTC. Protein product: CASSGGGAMETQYF.

This chain connects TRBV21-1 to TRBJ1-5. TRBV21-1 is a known pseudogene. The CDR3 spans 17 residues. The CDR3 region is CASSKFVRRLGDQPQHF. DNA for the CDR3: TGTGCCAGCAGCAAATTCGTGCGGCGGTTGGGTGATCAGCCCCAGCATTTT.

The J gene is TRBJ2-3, the V gene TRBV5-4, with TRBD1 identical over 8 bases. Trimming removed 6 bases from V and 3 bases from J; junction bases left unmatched: 12. The CDR3 consists of 16 residues. Germline CDR1 is SGHNT and CDR2 is YYREEE (reference sequence). CDR3 sequence (DNA): TGTGCCAGCACCACCGTCCCGGGACAGGTTACAGATACGCAGTATTTT. This codes for CASTTVPGQVTDTQYF.

The rearrangement links TRBV7-6 to TRBJ2-6, with 7 bases that match TRBD1. The J segment lost 4 bases and the V segment lost 8 bases, leaving 14 bases of the junction unmatched. The CDR3 spans 17 residues. From germline, CDR1 is SGHVS and CDR2 FNYEAQ. As DNA, the CDR3 is TGTGCCAGCCAAAAGGACAGGATCAATACCGGGGCCAACGTCCTGACTTTC. This translates into CASQKDRINTGANVLTF.

The chain employs TRBV27 and TRBJ1-3, with 8 positions matching TRBD1. The trim removed 5 bases at V and 0 bases at J, leaving 6 bases unmatched. From germline, CDR1 is MNHEY and CDR2 SMNVEV (reference sequence). The CDR3 runs to 16 residues. Written as DNA, the CDR3 is TGTGCCAGCAGTGCCACCGGGACAGGCTCTGGAAACACCATATATTTT. This codes for CASSATGTGSGNTIYF.

The gene calls are TRBV7-6 and TRBJ2-1; 10 bases align to TRBD2. Germline loops: CDR1 SGHVS, CDR2 FNYEAQ. V lost 3 bases and J lost 7; bases outside the gene matches: 9. The CDR3 has 16 residues. Here the CDR3 reads CASSFLSGGAGNEQFF. The CDR3 nucleotides are TGTGCCAGCAGCTTTTTAAGCGGGGGGGCCGGTAATGAGCAGTTCTTC.

The chain combines TRBV19 with TRBJ1-4; 9 bases map to TRBD1. The CDR3 covers 14 residues. Trimming cost V 6 bases and J 6 bases; bases outside gene matches: 5. Germline V gives CDR1 LNHDA, CDR2 SQIVND (reference sequence). CDR3 DNA: TGTGCCAGTAGATTGACAGGGGGGGATGAAAAACTGTTTTTT. It yields the protein CASRLTGGDEKLFF.

This clone was seen once. The chain links TRBV7-9 to TRBJ2-3, with 8 nucleotides matching TRBD1. This CDR3 contains 15 residues. Unmatched junction bases numbered 6, after V lost 4 bases and J lost 3 bases. Germline V gene sequence: CDR1 SEHNR, CDR2 FQNEAQ (reference sequence). The CDR3 reads CASSSRTGQTDTQYF. CDR3 bases: TGTGCCAGCAGCTCGCGGACAGGGCAAACAGATACGCAGTATTTT.

V is TRBV30 and J is TRBJ2-5, with a weak D call TRBD2 (5 bases). CDR3 size: 12 residues. The germline CDR1 and CDR2 sequences are GTSNPN and SVGIG (reference sequence). Trimming took 3 bases from V and 5 from J, leaving 10 bases between them. The DNA for the CDR3 is TGTGCCTGGAGCCTAGCCCCTGAGACCCAGTACTTC. This codes for CAWSLAPETQYF.

The DNA for the CDR3 is TGTGCCAGTAGTCCTCGACAGGGCCCCCAAGAGACCCAGTACTTC. Protein: CASSPRQGPQETQYF. V usage is TRBV19 and J usage is TRBJ2-5, with 7 bases matching TRBD1. CDR1 is LNHDA, CDR2 SQIVND, per germline (reference sequence). Trimming at V came to 5 bases and at J to 1 base, leaving 7 bases not matched to a gene. The CDR3 covers 15 residues.

The rearrangement uses TRBV4-2 and TRBJ2-1; D not resolved. The germline CDR1 and CDR2 sequences are LGHNA and YNFKEQ. V was trimmed by 1 base and J by 0 bases, leaving 7 bases between them. The CDR3 is 15 amino acids. CDR3 sequence: CASSQARSSYNEQFF. CDR3 in DNA: TGTGCCAGCAGCCAAGCGAGGAGCTCCTACAATGAGCAGTTCTTC.

In DNA form, the CDR3 reads TGTGCCAGCAGCGGGGGGGGAAACGAGCAGTACTTC. This translates into CASSGGGNEQYF. The gene calls are TRBV9 and TRBJ2-7; TRBD2 agrees at 7 bases. Germline CDR1 SGDLS, CDR2 YYNGEE. After removal of 3 bases from V and 5 bases from J, the junction contained 2 bases not matched to a gene. This CDR3 spans 12 amino acids.